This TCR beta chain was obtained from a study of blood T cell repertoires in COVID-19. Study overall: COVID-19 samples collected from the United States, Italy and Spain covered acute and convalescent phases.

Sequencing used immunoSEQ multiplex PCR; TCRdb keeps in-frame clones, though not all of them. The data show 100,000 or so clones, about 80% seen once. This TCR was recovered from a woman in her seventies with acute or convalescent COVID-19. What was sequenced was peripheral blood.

CDR3 DNA sequence: TGTGCCTGGGAGGGACTAGCGGGGGGGGAGCAGTACTTC. This encodes CAWEGLAGGEQYF. The genes are TRBV30 and TRBJ2-7; 16 bases are a match to TRBD2. V shed 5 bases and J 7 bases; nucleotides not matched to a gene: 2. Germline V gene sequence: CDR1 GTSNPN, CDR2 SVGIG (reference sequence). This CDR3 comprises 13 residues.